This T cell receptor (beta chain) appears in the sequencing data of a study of blood T cells in healthy people across ages. There were healthy Caucasian individuals from Russia, aged 6 to 90, serving as donors. A few counts support this clonotype. The target antigen is unknown. A second PCR, run for roughly 7 to 12 cycles, used a sample-barcoded 5' primer plus a J-beta primer mix. Tagging of each cDNA molecule was performed by a template-switch adaptor with 12 random nucleotides. TCRdb ran MiXCR on the 5' RACE reads and lists one entry per CDR3 protein. In the table there are 1.5 million to 1.9 million distinct CDR3 sequences, approximately 42% of which are singletons. Findings and caveats of the study: In long-lived donors, naive CD4+ cell counts and diversity exceeded those of aged donors. Among T cells, TCR beta diversity per million cells dropped roughly linearly as age rose.

The sample comprised blood. The clonotype originates from a woman under 30 in good health.

The CDR3 region is CASSYDRSYNEQFF. Written as DNA, the CDR3 is TGTGCCAGCAGTTATGACCGCTCCTACAATGAGCAGTTCTTC. V and J are TRBV6-5 and TRBJ2-1; D unclear. The CDR3 consists of 14 residues. From germline, CDR1 is MNHEY and CDR2 SVGAGI. V dropped 3 bases and J dropped 0 bases, with 6 bases sitting between them.